This T cell receptor beta chain comes out of a study of cytomegalovirus exposure and HLA in healthy donors. Study observations and caveats: TCR beta V segments were, for the most part, productive about 87% or about 30% of the time in an earlier analysis. In a later analysis, DRB1 alleles had the most associated TCRs; HLA-C alleles the fewest. In vitro testing confirmed a few CMV-associated chains as specific for CMV antigens.

PCR involved 60 Vbeta and 13 Jbeta primers. Assay: immunoSEQ multiplex PCR; the TCRdb copy retains only in-frame clones and omits some. The sample has roughly 34,000 clones, more than 65% seen once. This clone was seen a few times. Its antigen remains unknown. The CDR3 runs 13 residues. V lost 4 bases to trimming and J lost 1 base, with 8 bases between them. Germline CDR1 and CDR2: SGHDT and YYEEEE. This TCR was sampled from a woman younger than 35 in good health and CMV-seronegative. Material: PBMCs. The chain combines TRBV5-6 with TRBJ1-1; D might be TRBD1 (6 bases). The CDR3 loop is CASSQGQNTEAFF. The CDR3 nucleotides read TGTGCCAGCAGCCAGGGACAGAACACTGAAGCTTTCTTT.